This TCR beta chain was found in a study of regulatory T cells in long-lasting Graves disease. With V trimmed by 3 bases and J by 1 base, 11 bases remained unmatched. CDR1 is MDHEN and CDR2 is SYDVKM in the germline V gene. This CDR3 contains 17 residues. Study-wide results and limits: Possibly, accuracy suffered from the small sample size.

This clonotype was observed many times. Antigen: not known. Time point noted: newly diagnosed GD, antithyroid drugs for less than 3 months. Extracted PBMC RNA gave rise to the TCR library. Roughly 9.6-milliliter peripheral blood samples went into EDTA tubes. Arm-PCR of CDR3 regions and iRepertoire HTBI primers were the basis on which TCR beta libraries were built. TCRdb fed the multiplex PCR reads into MiXCR, producing one record per CDR3 protein. The sample contains 680,000 or so distinct CDR3 sequences, under 20% of which appear only once. These data were also reused for a study on T cells in Graves' hyperthyroidism and ophthalmopathy. That publication notes: Most clonotypes expanded in thyroid above 0.001 were likewise present in blood.

Source: peripheral blood mononuclear cells (PBMCs), taken at new diagnosis, from a patient treated with antithyroid drugs. The TCR was taken from a woman between 25 and 40 years old with Graves disease. The chain couples TRBV28 to TRBJ2-5; 7 nucleotides align to TRBD1. For the CDR3, the DNA is TGTGCCAGCAGTTTTTCCCACGGGACAGTTTCCCAAGAGACCCAGTACTTC. This translates into CASSFSHGTVSQETQYF.